What follows are 28 T cell receptor beta chains derived from one specimen sequenced in a study of cytotoxic CD8 clonotypes in ibrutinib-treated CLL. Data came from immunoSEQ multiplex PCR; TCRdb stores just in-frame clones and leaves some out. The table records some 290,000 clones, about 80% of them present only once. The sequencing here drew on PBMCs, taken before ibrutinib treatment. These receptors were collected from a human donor with chronic lymphocytic leukemia.

The CDR3 is CASSLERASGRTDTQYF. The CDR3 DNA follows: TGCGCCAGCAGCTTGGAGAGGGCTAGCGGACGCACAGATACGCAGTATTTT. The rearrangement joins TRBV5-1 to TRBJ2-3; 7 bases align to TRBD2. This CDR3 is built from 17 residues. Germline V gene sequence: CDR1 SGHRS, CDR2 YFSETQ. V lost 0 bases, J lost 1 base, and 8 bases stayed unmatched.

The J gene is TRBJ1-1, the V gene TRBV18; D perhaps matches TRBD1 (5 bases). The V gene's germline CDR1 is KGHSH and CDR2 LQKENI. The V and J ends lost 2 bases and 7 bases respectively, with 11 bases between them. The CDR3 totals 13 residues. The CDR3 DNA is TGTGCCAGCTCACCAGGGGGAGGTGTTGAAGCTTTCTTT. Protein sequence: CASSPGGGVEAFF. Combining the CDR3 with reference TRBV18 and TRBJ1-1 gives the whole variable domain NAGVMQNPRHLVRRRGQEARLRCSPMKGHSHVYWYRQLPEEGLKFMVYLQKENIIDESGMPKERFSAEFPKEGPSILRIQQVVRGDSAAYFCASSPGGGVEAFFGQGTRLTVV.

This chain uses TRBV14 with TRBJ1-2; D remains ambiguous. Between the trimmed V and J ends, which lost 1 base and 3 bases, there was a span of 12 bases. Germline values: CDR1 SGHDN, CDR2 FVKESK. The CDR3 sequence is 15 residues long. Here the CDR3 DNA reads TGTGCCAGCAGCCAAGGGATCCTTTCTGACTATGGCTACACCTTC. Translating gives CASSQGILSDYGYTF.

This chain uses TRBV15 with TRBJ1-2, with TRBD1 as a possible D gene (5 bases). The CDR3 has 15 residues. The V and J ends lost 0 bases and 4 bases respectively, with 12 bases between them. The germline V gene has CDR1 LNHNV and CDR2 YYDKDF (reference sequence). CDR3 in DNA: TGTGCCACCAGCAGAGATGTGGGGGGGACCTATGGCTACACCTTC. This encodes CATSRDVGGTYGYTF.

The rearrangement uses TRBV27 and TRBJ1-2, with D possibly matching TRBD1 (5 bases). Germline CDR1 MNHEY, CDR2 SMNVEV (reference sequence). Deletions cut 2 bases from V and 6 bases from J, with 13 bases between. The CDR3 is made up of 14 amino acids. CDR3 DNA sequence: TGTGCCAGCAGTTTAGGGGCAGGGTCCGATGGCTACACCTTC. It yields the protein CASSLGAGSDGYTF.

This chain connects TRBV16 to TRBJ2-7; D is ambiguous. CDR3 length: 13 residues. In germline, CDR1 is KGHSY, CDR2 FQNENV. The V end was cut by 1 base, the J end by 4 bases, with 8 bases between. CDR3 sequence (DNA): TGTGCCAGCAGCCAATATCCCGATTACGAGCAGTACTTC. Amino acid sequence: CASSQYPDYEQYF.

This chain joins TRBV28 and TRBJ1-2; a possible D gene is TRBD1 (5 bases). With 5 bases removed from V and 4 bases from J, the gap between germline ends came to 20 bases. The germline V gene encodes CDR1 MDHEN and CDR2 SYDVKM. This CDR3 comprises 16 residues. The CDR3 loop reads CASSPPYLGLSYGYTF. The CDR3 nucleotides are TGTGCCAGCAGTCCGCCGTATTTGGGGCTGAGCTATGGCTACACCTTC.

The V gene is TRBV18, the J gene TRBJ2-1; 8 nucleotides agree with TRBD2. The CDR3 contains 17 residues. V trimming: 4 bases; J trimming: 5 bases; junction bases outside the gene matches: 13. CDR1 and CDR2 from the germline V gene are KGHSH and LQKENI. The CDR3 region is CASSRIVAGSRHNEQFF. The CDR3 nucleotides read TGTGCCAGCTCACGAATAGTAGCGGGATCCAGACACAATGAGCAGTTCTTC. The full variable domain, completed using reference TRBV18 and TRBJ2-1, is NAGVMQNPRHLVRRRGQEARLRCSPMKGHSHVYWYRQLPEEGLKFMVYLQKENIIDESGMPKERFSAEFPKEGPSILRIQQVVRGDSAAYFCASSRIVAGSRHNEQFFGPGTRLTVL.

The count of this clone is one. The V and J genes are TRBV10-3 and TRBJ1-1; 8 positions agree with TRBD1. Germline V gene data show CDR1 as ENHRY and CDR2 as SYGVKD. V was clipped by 4 bases and J by 4 bases; unmatched bases: 2. CDR3 length equals 13 residues. CDR3 protein: CAISGTGFTEAFF. The CDR3 coding sequence is TGTGCCATCAGTGGGACAGGGTTCACTGAAGCTTTCTTT.

This sequence joins TRBV15 and TRBJ1-1; no clear D gene. V was shortened by 1 base and J by 5 bases, with 8 bases between the two germline ends. The germline CDR1 and CDR2 sequences are LNHNV and YYDKDF (reference sequence). CDR3 length: 13 amino acids. DNA for the CDR3: TGTGCCACCAGCAGAGGTGGGGTAACTGAAGCTTTCTTT. Encoded protein: CATSRGGVTEAFF.

V and J are TRBV29-1 and TRBJ2-7, with 8 bases identical to TRBD1. Germline-derived CDR1 and CDR2 are SQVTM and ANQGSEA. J was trimmed by 3 bases and V by 6 bases; bases with no gene match: 4. The CDR3 loop spans 12 amino acids. The CDR3 loop is CSVLTGGYEQYF. The CDR3 nucleotides are TGCAGCGTCCTTACAGGGGGCTACGAGCAGTACTTC.

This chain uses TRBV10-3 with TRBJ1-4; D ambiguous. V dropped 3 bases and J dropped 4 bases, with 15 bases sitting between them. The germline gives CDR1 ENHRY, CDR2 SYGVKD. The CDR3 covers 16 residues. The CDR3 here is CAISDLMASGNEKLFF. CDR3 DNA: TGTGCCATCAGTGATTTGATGGCTAGCGGTAATGAAAAACTGTTTTTT.

The chain recombines TRBV6-6 with TRBJ1-1; TRBD1 is a possible D gene (6 bases). The CDR3 totals 14 residues. Germline CDR1 MNHNY, CDR2 SVGAGI (reference sequence). The germline V and J ends were trimmed by 4 bases and 0 bases, with 9 bases remaining between them. This chain's CDR3 is CASSWGRLNTEAFF. Here the CDR3 DNA reads TGTGCCAGCAGTTGGGGGCGGCTGAACACTGAAGCTTTCTTT.

This rearrangement joins TRBV5-4 to TRBJ2-4, with a tentative D call TRBD1 (5 bases). Germline V gives CDR1 SGHNT, CDR2 YYREEE (reference sequence). V lost 4 bases, J lost 0 bases, and 11 bases lay in between. The length of the CDR3 is 15 residues. Here the CDR3 reads CASSAQVSAKNIQYF. CDR3 in DNA: TGTGCCAGCAGCGCACAGGTTTCAGCCAAAAACATTCAGTACTTC.

The chain links TRBV18 to TRBJ1-1; D possibly corresponds to TRBD1 (5 bases). V was cut by 0 bases and J by 2 bases, with 16 bases left in between. The CDR3 runs 17 residues. Germline V gives CDR1 KGHSH, CDR2 LQKENI. CDR3 loop: CASSPPNRRDSNTEAFF. CDR3 nucleotides: TGTGCCAGCTCACCACCGAACAGGCGCGACTCCAACACTGAAGCTTTCTTT.

The CDR3 coding sequence is TGTGCCTGGAGACAGACAGGGACAGATACGCAGTATTTT. Translation: CAWRQTGTDTQYF. V gene TRBV30 combines with J gene TRBJ2-3; TRBD1 agrees at 7 bases. Trimming at V came to 3 bases and at J to 3 bases, leaving 3 bases not matched to a gene. The CDR3 spans 13 residues. Germline V gene lookup returns CDR1 GTSNPN and CDR2 SVGIG (reference sequence).

The chain uses TRBV30 and TRBJ2-7, with 9 bases lining up with TRBD1. Unmatched junction bases numbered 6, after V lost 2 bases and J lost 4 bases. The CDR3 spans 14 residues. Per germline, CDR1 GTSNPN and CDR2 SVGIG (reference sequence). The DNA of the CDR3 is TGTGCCTGGAGTAAAAACAGGGGGCAGTACGAGCAGTACTTC. Its protein product is CAWSKNRGQYEQYF.

The chain couples TRBV5-1 to TRBJ2-1; TRBD2 might be the D (8 bases). The CDR3 consists of 16 residues. The germline gives CDR1 SGHRS, CDR2 YFSETQ. V dropped 4 bases and J dropped 3 bases, with 17 bases sitting between them. The CDR3: CASSAGDSGSYNEQFF. CDR3 DNA sequence: TGCGCCAGCAGCGCCGGGGACAGCGGGAGCTACAATGAGCAGTTCTTC.

This clone appeared a single time. The chain employs TRBV9 and TRBJ2-5, with 7 bases aligning to TRBD1. The CDR3 has 14 residues. Germline trimming cut 2 bases from V and 4 bases from J; bases unmatched to any gene: 5. Per germline, CDR1 SGDLS and CDR2 YYNGEE. Written as DNA, the CDR3 is TGTGCCAGCAGCGTGGGACAGAGTTTAGAGACCCAGTACTTC. It codes for CASSVGQSLETQYF.

This chain links TRBV9 with TRBJ2-1; D not certain. This CDR3 is 16 amino acids long. V lost 0 bases and J lost 5, with 15 bases in between. Germline lookup yields CDR1 SGDLS and CDR2 YYNGEE. In nucleotides, the CDR3 is TGTGCCAGCAGCGTAGGCCGGGTTTGGGCAGACAATGAGCAGTTCTTC. Amino acids: CASSVGRVWADNEQFF. The complete variable domain, with remaining parts taken from reference TRBV9 and TRBJ2-1, reads DSGVTQTPKHLITATGQRVTLRCSPRSGDLSVYWYQQSLDQGLQFLIQYYNGEERAKGNILERFSAQQFPDLHSELNLSSLELGDSALYFCASSVGRVWADNEQFFGPGTRLTVL.

This sequence joins TRBV10-3 and TRBJ1-5, with TRBD1 identical over 10 bases. In germline, CDR1 is ENHRY, CDR2 SYGVKD. Losses at the gene ends were 5 bases for V and 6 bases for J; bases not matched to a gene: 7. CDR3 length equals 15 residues. In DNA form, the CDR3 reads TGTGCCATCAGTCAGGGACAGGGGCGAGGTCAGCCCCAGCATTTT. Protein: CAISQGQGRGQPQHF.

This clone occurred once. The chain links TRBV7-9 to TRBJ2-7, with 8 bases matching TRBD1. CDR1 is SEHNR and CDR2 is FQNEAQ in the germline V gene (reference sequence). V shed 7 bases and J 0 bases; nucleotides not matched to a gene: 8. CDR3 length: 15 amino acids. CDR3 DNA sequence: TGTGCCAGCACCCTCTTCGGACAGGGCTCCTACGAGCAGTACTTC. It codes for CASTLFGQGSYEQYF.

CDR3 region: CASSIPYVGASGLGEQFF. In DNA form, the CDR3 reads TGTGCCAGTAGTATCCCTTATGTTGGGGCTAGCGGTTTGGGTGAGCAGTTCTTC. The J gene is TRBJ2-1, the V gene TRBV19, with 7 bases lining up with TRBD2. Germline trimming cut 3 bases from V and 9 bases from J; bases unmatched to any gene: 20. This CDR3 has 18 amino acids. Germline V gene sequence: CDR1 LNHDA, CDR2 SQIVND (reference sequence).

The V call is TRBV5-5, the J call TRBJ1-5; maybe TRBD1 (5 bases). The CDR3 is 15 residues long. Trimming removed 4 bases from V and 2 bases from J, with 13 bases in between. Germline CDR1 is SGHKS and CDR2 is YYEKEE (reference sequence). In nucleotides, the CDR3 is TGTGCCAGCAGCATCGACAGTAAAGGCAATCAGCCCCAGCATTTT. Translated, it gives CASSIDSKGNQPQHF.

This clone was observed a few times. This chain joins TRBV6-5 and TRBJ2-5; D unresolved. The CDR3 extends over 15 amino acids. Trimming cost V 0 bases and J 2 bases, with 10 bases left between them. CDR1 and CDR2 (germline): MNHEY, SVGAGI. The CDR3 loop reads CASSYSSGQQETQYF. The CDR3 coding sequence is TGTGCCAGCAGTTACTCCAGTGGGCAGCAAGAGACCCAGTACTTC.

This sequence joins TRBV9 and TRBJ2-1; D is ambiguous. The V end lost 1 base, the J end lost 9 bases, and 5 bases lay between the germline ends. The CDR3 extends over 11 amino acids. Germline V CDR1 and CDR2: SGDLS, YYNGEE. The CDR3 loop reads CASSVRSEQFF. CDR3 nucleotide sequence: TGTGCCAGCAGCGTAAGAAGTGAGCAGTTCTTC. The whole variable domain, remainder taken from reference TRBV9 and TRBJ2-1, is DSGVTQTPKHLITATGQRVTLRCSPRSGDLSVYWYQQSLDQGLQFLIQYYNGEERAKGNILERFSAQQFPDLHSELNLSSLELGDSALYFCASSVRSEQFFGPGTRLTVL.

Remarks on this clone: This same CDR3 is encoded by further DNA sequences in the sample. The V and J genes are TRBV5-6 and TRBJ1-2; D call uncertain. CDR1 and CDR2 (germline): SGHDT, YYEEEE. V shed 4 bases and J shed 8 bases, with 9 bases lying between them. The CDR3 has 11 residues. In DNA, the CDR3 is TGTGCCAGCAGCCTTCTGGGCGGCTACACCTTC. It specifies CASSLLGGYTF.

The gene calls are TRBV7-9 and TRBJ2-1; TRBD2 matches 7 bases. Germline trimming cut 2 bases from V and 8 bases from J; bases unmatched to any gene: 9. CDR1 SEHNR and CDR2 FQNEAQ come from the germline V gene (reference sequence). CDR3 length: 15 amino acids. CDR3 DNA: TGTGCCAGCAGCTTAAACAGCGGGATCTTTGATGAGCAGTTCTTC. Amino acids: CASSLNSGIFDEQFF.